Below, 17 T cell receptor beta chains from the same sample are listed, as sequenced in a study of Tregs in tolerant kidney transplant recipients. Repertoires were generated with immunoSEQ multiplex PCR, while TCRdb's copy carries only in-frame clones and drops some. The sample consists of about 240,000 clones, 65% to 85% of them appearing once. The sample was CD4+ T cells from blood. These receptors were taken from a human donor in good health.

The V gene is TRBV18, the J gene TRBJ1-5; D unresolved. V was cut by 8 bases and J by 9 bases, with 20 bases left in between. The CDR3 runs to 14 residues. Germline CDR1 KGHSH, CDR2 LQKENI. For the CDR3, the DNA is TGTGCCAGCGCCTCCCACCCAATCGAGCCGCCCCAGCATTTT. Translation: CASASHPIEPPQHF.

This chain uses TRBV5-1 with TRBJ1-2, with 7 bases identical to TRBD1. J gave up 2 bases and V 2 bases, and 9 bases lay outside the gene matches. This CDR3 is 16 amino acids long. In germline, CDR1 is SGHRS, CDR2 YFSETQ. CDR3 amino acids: CASSLNPGQKNYGYTF. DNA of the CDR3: TGCGCCAGCAGCTTAAATCCGGGACAGAAAAACTATGGCTACACCTTC. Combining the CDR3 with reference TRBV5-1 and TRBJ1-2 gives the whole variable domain KAGVTQTPRYLIKTRGQQVTLSCSPISGHRSVSWYQQTPGQGLQFLFEYFSETQRNKGNFPGRFSGRQFSNSRSEMNVSTLELGDSALYLCASSLNPGQKNYGYTFGSGTRLTVV.

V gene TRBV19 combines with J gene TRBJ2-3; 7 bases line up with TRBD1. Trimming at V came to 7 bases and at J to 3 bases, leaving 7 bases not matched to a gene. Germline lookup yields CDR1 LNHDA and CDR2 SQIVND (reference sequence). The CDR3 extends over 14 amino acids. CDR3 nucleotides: TGTGCCAGTAACCAGGGGGTGATGACAGATACGCAGTATTTT. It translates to CASNQGVMTDTQYF.

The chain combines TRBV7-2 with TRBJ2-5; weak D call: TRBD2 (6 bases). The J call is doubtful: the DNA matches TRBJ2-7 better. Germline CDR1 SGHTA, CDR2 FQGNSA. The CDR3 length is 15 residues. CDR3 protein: CASSLLGGFSYEQYF. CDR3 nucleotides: TGTGCCAGCAGCTTACTTGGGGGGTTCTCCTACGAGCAGTACTTC.

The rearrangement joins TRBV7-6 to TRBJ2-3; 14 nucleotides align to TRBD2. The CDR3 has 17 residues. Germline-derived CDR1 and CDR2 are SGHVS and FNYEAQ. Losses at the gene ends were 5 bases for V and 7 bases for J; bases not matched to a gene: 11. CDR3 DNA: TGTGCCAGCAGCCCCCGGGGGGGGACTAGCGGGGGAAATACGCAGTATTTT. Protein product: CASSPRGGTSGGNTQYF.

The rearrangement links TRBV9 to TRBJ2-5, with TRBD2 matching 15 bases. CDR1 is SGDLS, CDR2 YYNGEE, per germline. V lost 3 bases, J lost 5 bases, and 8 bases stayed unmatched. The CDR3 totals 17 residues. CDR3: CASSAYTGTSGGETQYF. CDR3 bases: TGTGCCAGCAGCGCATACACCGGGACTAGCGGGGGGGAGACCCAGTACTTC. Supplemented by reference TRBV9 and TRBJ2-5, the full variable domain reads DSGVTQTPKHLITATGQRVTLRCSPRSGDLSVYWYQQSLDQGLQFLIQYYNGEERAKGNILERFSAQQFPDLHSELNLSSLELGDSALYFCASSAYTGTSGGETQYFGPGTRLLVL.

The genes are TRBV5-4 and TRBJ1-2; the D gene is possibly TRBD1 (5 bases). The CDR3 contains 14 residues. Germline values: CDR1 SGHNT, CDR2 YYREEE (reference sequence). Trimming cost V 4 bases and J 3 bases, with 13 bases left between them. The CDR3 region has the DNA TGTGCCAGCAGCGCCCGCGGGGGGGACTATGGCTACACCTTC. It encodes CASSARGGDYGYTF. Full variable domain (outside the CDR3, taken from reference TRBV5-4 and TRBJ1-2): ETGVTQSPTHLIKTRGQQVTLRCSSQSGHNTVSWYQQALGQGPQFIFQYYREEENGRGNFPPRFSGLQFPNYSSELNVNALELDDSALYLCASSARGGDYGYTFGSGTRLTVV.

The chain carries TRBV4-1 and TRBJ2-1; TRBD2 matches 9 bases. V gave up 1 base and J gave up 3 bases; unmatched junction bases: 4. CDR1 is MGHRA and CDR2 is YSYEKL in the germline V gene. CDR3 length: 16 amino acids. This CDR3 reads CASSQVGSGGYNEQFF. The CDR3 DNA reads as TGCGCCAGCAGCCAAGTAGGTAGCGGGGGCTACAATGAGCAGTTCTTC.

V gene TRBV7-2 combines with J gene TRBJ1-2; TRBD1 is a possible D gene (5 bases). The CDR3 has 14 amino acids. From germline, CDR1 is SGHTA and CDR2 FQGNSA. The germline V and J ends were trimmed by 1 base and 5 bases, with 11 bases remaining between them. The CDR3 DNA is TGTGCCAGCAGCTTAGGCGGTGGGGGTTATGGCTACACCTTC. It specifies CASSLGGGGYGYTF.

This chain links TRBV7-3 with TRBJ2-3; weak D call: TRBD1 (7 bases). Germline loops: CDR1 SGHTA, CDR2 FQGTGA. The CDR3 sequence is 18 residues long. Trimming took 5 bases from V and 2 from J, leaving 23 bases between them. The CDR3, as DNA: TGTGCCAGCAGCCCAGGGGTTGCCAGGGGGGCCCTCACAGATACGCAGTATTTT. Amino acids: CASSPGVARGALTDTQYF.

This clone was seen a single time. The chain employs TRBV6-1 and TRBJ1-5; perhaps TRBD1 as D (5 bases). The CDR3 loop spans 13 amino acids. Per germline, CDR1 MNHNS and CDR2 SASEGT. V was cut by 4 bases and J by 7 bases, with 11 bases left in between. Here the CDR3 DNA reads TGTGCCAGCAGTGGCAGGGTGGAACAGCCCCAGCATTTT. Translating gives CASSGRVEQPQHF.

The CDR3 loop reads CASSMAGGYEQYF. The CDR3 DNA reads TGTGCCAGTAGTATGGCGGGGGGCTACGAGCAGTACTTC. The rearrangement joins TRBV19 to TRBJ2-7; TRBD2 agrees at 8 bases. CDR3 length: 13 amino acids. The J segment lost 3 bases and the V segment lost 3 bases, leaving 1 base of the junction unmatched. Germline values: CDR1 LNHDA, CDR2 SQIVND (reference sequence).

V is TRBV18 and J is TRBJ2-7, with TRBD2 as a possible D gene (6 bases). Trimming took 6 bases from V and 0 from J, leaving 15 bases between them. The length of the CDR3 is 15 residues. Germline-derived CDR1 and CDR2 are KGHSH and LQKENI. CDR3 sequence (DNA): TGTGCCAGCTCCTCCGGAGGAGGGAGCTCCTACGAGCAGTACTTC. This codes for CASSSGGGSSYEQYF.

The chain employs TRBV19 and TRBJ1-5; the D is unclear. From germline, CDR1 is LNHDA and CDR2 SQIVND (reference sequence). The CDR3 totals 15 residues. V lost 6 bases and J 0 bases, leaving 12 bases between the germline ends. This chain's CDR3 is CASRAWGTSNQPQHF. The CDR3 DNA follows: TGTGCCAGTAGGGCGTGGGGTACTAGCAATCAGCCCCAGCATTTT.

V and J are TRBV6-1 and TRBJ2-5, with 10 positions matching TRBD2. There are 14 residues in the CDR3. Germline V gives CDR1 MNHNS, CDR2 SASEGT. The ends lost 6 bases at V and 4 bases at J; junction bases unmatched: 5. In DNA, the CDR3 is TGTGCCAGCAGCCCGGGACTAGCGAGAGAGACCCAGTACTTC. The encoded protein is CASSPGLARETQYF.

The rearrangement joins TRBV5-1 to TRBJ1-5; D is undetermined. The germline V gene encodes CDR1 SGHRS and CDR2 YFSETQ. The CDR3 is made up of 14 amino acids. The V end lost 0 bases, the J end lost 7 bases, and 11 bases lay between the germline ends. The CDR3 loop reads CASSLGPPDQPQHF. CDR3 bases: TGCGCCAGCAGCTTGGGCCCTCCGGACCAGCCCCAGCATTTT.

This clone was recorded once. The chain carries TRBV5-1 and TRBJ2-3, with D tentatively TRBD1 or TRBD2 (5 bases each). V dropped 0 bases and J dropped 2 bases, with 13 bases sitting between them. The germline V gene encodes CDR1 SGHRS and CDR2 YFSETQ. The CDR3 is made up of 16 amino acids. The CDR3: CASSLVAGTLTDTQYF. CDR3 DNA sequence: TGCGCCAGCAGCTTGGTCGCTGGGACGCTCACAGATACGCAGTATTTT.